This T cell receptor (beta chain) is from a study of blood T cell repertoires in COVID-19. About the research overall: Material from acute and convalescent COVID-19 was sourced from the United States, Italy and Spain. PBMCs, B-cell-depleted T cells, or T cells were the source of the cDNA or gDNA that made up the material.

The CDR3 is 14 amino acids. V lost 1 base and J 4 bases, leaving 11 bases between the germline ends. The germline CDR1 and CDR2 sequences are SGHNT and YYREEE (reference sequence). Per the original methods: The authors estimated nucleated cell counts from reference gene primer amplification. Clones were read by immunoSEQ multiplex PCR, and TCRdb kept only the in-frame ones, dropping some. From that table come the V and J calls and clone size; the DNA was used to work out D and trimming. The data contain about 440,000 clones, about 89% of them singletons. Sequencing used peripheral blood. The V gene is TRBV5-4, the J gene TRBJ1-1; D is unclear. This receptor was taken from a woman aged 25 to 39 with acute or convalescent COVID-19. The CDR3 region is CASSLPGVLTEAFF. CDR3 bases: TGTGCCAGCAGCTTGCCCGGGGTCCTCACTGAAGCTTTCTTT.